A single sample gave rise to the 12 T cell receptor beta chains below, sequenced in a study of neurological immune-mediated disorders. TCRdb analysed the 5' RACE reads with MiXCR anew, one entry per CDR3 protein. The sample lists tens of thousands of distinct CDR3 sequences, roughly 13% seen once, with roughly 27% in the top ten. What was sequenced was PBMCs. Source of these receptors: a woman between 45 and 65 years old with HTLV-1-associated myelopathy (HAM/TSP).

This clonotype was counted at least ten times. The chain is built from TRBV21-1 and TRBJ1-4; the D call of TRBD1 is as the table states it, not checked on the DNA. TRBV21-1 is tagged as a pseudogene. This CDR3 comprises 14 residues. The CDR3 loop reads CASSRLGRYEKLFF. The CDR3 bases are TGTGCCAGCAGCAGACTTGGGCGCTACGAAAAACTGTTTTTT.

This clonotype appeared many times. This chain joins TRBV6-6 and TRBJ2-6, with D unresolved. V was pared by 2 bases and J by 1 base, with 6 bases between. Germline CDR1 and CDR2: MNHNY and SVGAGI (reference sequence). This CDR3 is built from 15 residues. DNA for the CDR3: TGTGCCAGCAGTTACGAGAGATCTGGGGCCAACGTCCTGACTTTC. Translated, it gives CASSYERSGANVLTF.

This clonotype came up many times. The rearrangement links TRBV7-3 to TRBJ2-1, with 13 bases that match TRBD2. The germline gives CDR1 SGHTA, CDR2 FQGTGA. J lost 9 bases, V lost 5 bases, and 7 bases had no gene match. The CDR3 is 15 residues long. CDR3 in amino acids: CASSLRTSGRSEQFF. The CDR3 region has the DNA TGTGCCAGCAGCCTCAGGACTAGCGGGAGATCTGAGCAGTTCTTC.

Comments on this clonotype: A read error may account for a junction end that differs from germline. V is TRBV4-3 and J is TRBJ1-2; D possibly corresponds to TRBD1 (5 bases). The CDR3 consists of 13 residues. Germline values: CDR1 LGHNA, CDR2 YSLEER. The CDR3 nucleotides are TGCGCAAGCAGCCAGGATCGGGGGTGGGGCTACACCTTC. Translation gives CASSQDRGWGYTF.

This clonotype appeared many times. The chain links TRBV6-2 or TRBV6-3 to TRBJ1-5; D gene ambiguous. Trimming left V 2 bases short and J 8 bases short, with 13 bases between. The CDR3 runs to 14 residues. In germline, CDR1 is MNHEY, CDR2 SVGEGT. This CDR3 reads CASSYLRGAEPQHF. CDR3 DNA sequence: TGTGCCAGCAGTTACCTCCGAGGCGCGGAGCCCCAGCATTTT.

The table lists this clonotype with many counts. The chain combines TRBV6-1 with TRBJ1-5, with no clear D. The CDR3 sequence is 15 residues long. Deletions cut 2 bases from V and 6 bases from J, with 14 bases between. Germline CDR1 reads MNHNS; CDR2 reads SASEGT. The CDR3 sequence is CASSEYAGIRQPQHF. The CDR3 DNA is TGTGCCAGCAGTGAATATGCGGGTATACGTCAGCCCCAGCATTTT.

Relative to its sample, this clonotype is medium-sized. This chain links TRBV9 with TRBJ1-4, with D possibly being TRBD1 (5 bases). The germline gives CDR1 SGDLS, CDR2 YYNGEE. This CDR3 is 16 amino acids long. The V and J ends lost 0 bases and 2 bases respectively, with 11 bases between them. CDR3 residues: CASSVDQGRTNEKLFF. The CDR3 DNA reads TGTGCCAGCAGCGTAGACCAGGGTCGCACTAATGAAAAACTGTTTTTT.

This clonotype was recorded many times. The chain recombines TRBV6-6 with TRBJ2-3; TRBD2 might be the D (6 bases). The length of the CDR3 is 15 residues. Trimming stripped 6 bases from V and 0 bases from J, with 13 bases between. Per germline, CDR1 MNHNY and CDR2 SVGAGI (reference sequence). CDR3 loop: CASSGRGSSTDTQYF. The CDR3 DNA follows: TGTGCCAGCAGCGGGCGGGGTTCTAGCACAGATACGCAGTATTTT.

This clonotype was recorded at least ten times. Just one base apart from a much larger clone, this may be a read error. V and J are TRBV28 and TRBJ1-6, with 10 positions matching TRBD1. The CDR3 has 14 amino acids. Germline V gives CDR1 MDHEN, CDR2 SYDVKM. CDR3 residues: CVTLPGQGHSPLHF. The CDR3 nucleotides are TGTGTCACGCTACCGGGACAGGGGCACTCACCCCTCCACTTT.

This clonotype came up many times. The DNA for the CDR3 is TGCAGCGTTGAAGATCCGCGCGCAGGGTCGCGGAGTAACTATGGCTACACCTTC. This translates into CSVEDPRAGSRSNYGYTF. The genes are TRBV29-1 and TRBJ1-2, with D possibly matching TRBD1 (5 bases). The V and J ends lost 0 bases and 1 base respectively, with 21 bases between them. The CDR3 has 18 residues. Germline CDR1 reads SQVTM; CDR2 reads ANQGSEA.

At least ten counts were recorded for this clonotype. CDR3 amino acids: CSAKPTDRSSYEQYF. The DNA for the CDR3 is TGCAGTGCTAAACCGACAGACCGGAGCTCCTACGAGCAGTACTTC. V is TRBV20-1 and J is TRBJ2-7; D is possibly TRBD1 (5 bases). CDR1 and CDR2 from the germline V gene are DFQATT and SNEGSKA (reference sequence). This CDR3 is 15 amino acids long. Deletions cut 4 bases from V and 0 bases from J, with 16 bases between.

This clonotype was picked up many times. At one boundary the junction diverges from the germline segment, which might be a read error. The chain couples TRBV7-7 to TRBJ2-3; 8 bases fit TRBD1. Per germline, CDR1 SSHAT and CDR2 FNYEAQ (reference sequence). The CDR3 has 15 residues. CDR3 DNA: TGTGCTAGCAGCCCCTCGACAGGGGAAACAGATACGCAGTATTTT. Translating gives CASSPSTGETDTQYF.